These 19 T cell receptor beta chains came from one sample sequenced in a study of CD8 T cells in Susac syndrome. RNA in amounts of about 0.5 to 1 ug was reverse transcribed with random hexamers. MiXCR was run by TCRdb on the immunoSEQ multiplex PCR reads, yielding one entry per CDR3 protein. The data contain roughly 250,000 distinct CDR3 sequences, 90% to 97% of them seen just once; the ten biggest clones take up about 0.094%. The sequenced material came from CD4+ T cells from PBMCs. The receptors derive from a human donor with Susac syndrome.

V usage is TRBV24-1 and J usage is TRBJ1-5, with D unresolved. Trimming cost V 10 bases and J 0 bases, with 9 bases left between them. Germline values: CDR1 KGHDR, CDR2 SFDVKD. The CDR3 runs to 13 residues. The CDR3 loop reads CATVRGSNQPQHF. CDR3 nucleotide sequence: TGTGCCACGGTACGAGGTAGCAATCAGCCCCAGCATTTT.

The CDR3 coding sequence is TGTGCCAGCAGCCGGGGAGGGGGCCGGGTGAACACTGAAGCTTTCTTT. As protein: CASSRGGGRVNTEAFF. V usage is TRBV5-4 and J usage is TRBJ1-1; 7 bases align to TRBD1. Germline assignment: CDR1 SGHNT and CDR2 YYREEE (reference sequence). The CDR3 is made up of 16 amino acids. Trimming at V came to 4 bases and at J to 0 bases, leaving 9 bases not matched to a gene.

The rearrangement joins TRBV20-1 to TRBJ2-7, with a possible D match to TRBD1 (6 bases). The V gene lost 0 bases and the J gene lost 6 bases, with 15 bases spanning the gap. This CDR3 contains 14 residues. Looked up from germline, CDR1 is DFQATT and CDR2 is SNEGSKA (reference sequence). The CDR3 coding sequence is TGCAGTGCTAGAGAGTCCAGGGGAGCGGCCGAGCAGTACTTC. Translation gives CSARESRGAAEQYF.

This chain connects TRBV3-1 to TRBJ2-1, with 8 nucleotides matching TRBD2. Germline values: CDR1 LGHDT, CDR2 YNNKEL (reference sequence). There are 12 residues in the CDR3. The trim removed 4 bases at V and 14 bases at J, leaving 7 bases unmatched. CDR3: CASSRMREVEFF. CDR3 coding DNA: TGTGCCAGCAGCCGTATGCGGGAGGTGGAGTTCTTC.

This clonotype was picked up a small number of times. This chain links TRBV2 with TRBJ2-4; D gene ambiguous. The V gene's germline CDR1 is SNHLY and CDR2 FYNNEI. Trimming left V 2 bases short and J 3 bases short, with 5 bases between. CDR3 length equals 13 residues. The CDR3 coding sequence is TGTGCCAGCAGTGAATTAGGCAAAAACATTCAGTACTTC. This sequence encodes CASSELGKNIQYF.

The chain employs TRBV12-3 or TRBV12-4 and TRBJ2-2; tentatively, D is TRBD1 (6 bases). The length of the CDR3 is 13 residues. The V end lost 3 bases, the J end lost 8 bases, and 10 bases lay between the germline ends. DNA of the CDR3: TGTGCCAGCAGTTTGGTAGGACAGGGGGAGCTGTTTTTT. It translates to CASSLVGQGELFF.

CDR3 nucleotide sequence: TGTGCCAGCAGCCAAGTCTCGCATCAGCCCCAGCATTTT. Translating gives CASSQVSHQPQHF. V gene TRBV3-1 combines with J gene TRBJ1-5; no reliable D call. The CDR3 sequence is 13 residues long. Germline V lookup: CDR1 LGHDT, CDR2 YNNKEL (reference sequence). With 1 base removed from V and 5 bases from J, the gap between germline ends came to 6 bases.

In regard to this clonotype: One end of the junction does not line up with germline, which may come from a read error. The rearrangement links TRBV30 to TRBJ2-3; TRBD2 matches 7 bases. The CDR3 extends over 18 amino acids. CDR1 and CDR2 from the germline V gene are GTSNPN and SVGIG (reference sequence). In DNA form, the CDR3 reads TGTGCCTGGAGTGTACGTCCCCTTTTGCGGGAGAGCAGAGATACGCAGTATTTT. This codes for CAWSVRPLLRESRDTQYF.

The DNA of the CDR3 is TGCAGCGTTGTCTGGGCCTACGAGCAGTACTTC. Translating it yields CSVVWAYEQYF. The chain combines TRBV29-1 with TRBJ2-7; D is undetermined. V was shortened by 4 bases and J by 2 bases, with 6 bases between the two germline ends. The CDR3 runs 11 residues. CDR1 is SQVTM and CDR2 is ANQGSEA in the germline V gene.

The rearrangement joins TRBV7-9 to TRBJ2-7; 10 nucleotides match TRBD2. The CDR3 loop spans 15 amino acids. V dropped 1 base and J dropped 7; count of bases not matched to a gene: 7. Germline V lookup: CDR1 SEHNR, CDR2 FQNEAQ (reference sequence). As DNA, the CDR3 is TGTGCCAGCAGCTTAGGGACTAGCGGCTTGGGTGAGCAGTACTTC. Translation: CASSLGTSGLGEQYF.

The chain employs TRBV29-1 and TRBJ1-5, with D unclear. The CDR3 is 13 amino acids. Trimming stripped 4 bases from V and 4 bases from J, with 11 bases between. Per germline, CDR1 SQVTM and CDR2 ANQGSEA. The CDR3 protein is CSVAARVNQPQHF. The CDR3 region has the DNA TGCAGCGTTGCGGCACGGGTTAATCAGCCCCAGCATTTT.

J is TRBJ1-1 and V is TRBV20-1; no firm D call. The CDR3 has 11 amino acids. Germline values: CDR1 DFQATT, CDR2 SNEGSKA (reference sequence). The germline V and J ends were trimmed by 6 bases and 1 base, with 6 bases remaining between them. The CDR3, as DNA: TGCAGTGCCCCGCAGAACACTGAAGCTTTCTTT. The encoded protein is CSAPQNTEAFF.

The chain couples TRBV28 to TRBJ2-7, with 8 bases lining up with TRBD2. The CDR3 spans 16 residues. CDR1 MDHEN and CDR2 SYDVKM come from the germline V gene. V lost 4 bases to trimming and J lost 1 base; unmatched junction nucleotides: 9. This chain's CDR3 is CASSWGGGLASYEQYF. CDR3 bases: TGTGCCAGCAGTTGGGGAGGCGGACTAGCTTCCTACGAGCAGTACTTC.

V usage is TRBV24-1 and J usage is TRBJ2-5; the D call may be TRBD1 or TRBD2 (5 bases each). CDR1 is KGHDR, CDR2 SFDVKD, per germline. There are 14 residues in the CDR3. Between the trimmed V and J ends, which lost 3 bases and 7 bases, there was a span of 14 bases. The CDR3, as DNA: TGTGCCACCAGTGATCCCGGGACCCAGGGGACCCAGTACTTC. Its translation is CATSDPGTQGTQYF.

The J gene is TRBJ2-7, the V gene TRBV18, with D maybe TRBD2 (6 bases). Germline V gene lookup returns CDR1 KGHSH and CDR2 LQKENI. Trimming stripped 3 bases from V and 2 bases from J, with 17 bases between. The CDR3 extends over 16 amino acids. The CDR3 DNA sequence: TGTGCCAGCTCACCGGCGGGGCAGGCCATTACCTACGAGCAGTACTTC. Its translation: CASSPAGQAITYEQYF.

The J gene is TRBJ2-5, the V gene TRBV29-1, with 9 bases lining up with TRBD1. This CDR3 spans 13 amino acids. Trimming removed 7 bases from V and 5 bases from J; junction bases left unmatched: 8. CDR1 and CDR2 from the germline V gene are SQVTM and ANQGSEA. CDR3 nucleotide sequence: TGCAGCGGTCACAGGGGGCGCTGGGAGACCCAGTACTTC. Protein product: CSGHRGRWETQYF.

V gene TRBV14 combines with J gene TRBJ2-7, with 13 bases identical to TRBD2. CDR3 size: 15 residues. After removal of 4 bases from V and 3 bases from J, the junction contained 3 bases not matched to a gene. Per germline, CDR1 SGHDN and CDR2 FVKESK. In nucleotides, the CDR3 is TGTGCCAGCAGCCGAACTAGCGGGAGGGTCTACGAGCAGTACTTC. Amino acid sequence: CASSRTSGRVYEQYF.

This clonotype was seen a single time. The chain has TRBV18 and TRBJ1-5; 8 positions agree with TRBD1. J lost 6 bases, V lost 6 bases, and 7 bases had no gene match. This CDR3 spans 14 amino acids. Germline V gene lookup returns CDR1 KGHSH and CDR2 LQKENI. CDR3 sequence reads: CASSLDREIQPQHF. The DNA of the CDR3 is TGTGCCAGCTCTCTGGACAGGGAGATTCAGCCCCAGCATTTT.

The chain employs TRBV9 and TRBJ2-3, with TRBD2 matching over 16 bases. This CDR3 contains 18 residues. CDR1 SGDLS and CDR2 YYNGEE come from the germline V gene. The J segment lost 2 bases and the V segment lost 3 bases, leaving 6 bases of the junction unmatched. The CDR3 loop is CASSAGTSGRGYTDTQYF. For the CDR3, the DNA is TGTGCCAGCAGCGCCGGGACTAGCGGGAGGGGGTACACAGATACGCAGTATTTT. The entire variable domain, with the rest obtained from reference TRBV9 and TRBJ2-3, is as follows: DSGVTQTPKHLITATGQRVTLRCSPRSGDLSVYWYQQSLDQGLQFLIQYYNGEERAKGNILERFSAQQFPDLHSELNLSSLELGDSALYFCASSAGTSGRGYTDTQYFGPGTRLTVL.